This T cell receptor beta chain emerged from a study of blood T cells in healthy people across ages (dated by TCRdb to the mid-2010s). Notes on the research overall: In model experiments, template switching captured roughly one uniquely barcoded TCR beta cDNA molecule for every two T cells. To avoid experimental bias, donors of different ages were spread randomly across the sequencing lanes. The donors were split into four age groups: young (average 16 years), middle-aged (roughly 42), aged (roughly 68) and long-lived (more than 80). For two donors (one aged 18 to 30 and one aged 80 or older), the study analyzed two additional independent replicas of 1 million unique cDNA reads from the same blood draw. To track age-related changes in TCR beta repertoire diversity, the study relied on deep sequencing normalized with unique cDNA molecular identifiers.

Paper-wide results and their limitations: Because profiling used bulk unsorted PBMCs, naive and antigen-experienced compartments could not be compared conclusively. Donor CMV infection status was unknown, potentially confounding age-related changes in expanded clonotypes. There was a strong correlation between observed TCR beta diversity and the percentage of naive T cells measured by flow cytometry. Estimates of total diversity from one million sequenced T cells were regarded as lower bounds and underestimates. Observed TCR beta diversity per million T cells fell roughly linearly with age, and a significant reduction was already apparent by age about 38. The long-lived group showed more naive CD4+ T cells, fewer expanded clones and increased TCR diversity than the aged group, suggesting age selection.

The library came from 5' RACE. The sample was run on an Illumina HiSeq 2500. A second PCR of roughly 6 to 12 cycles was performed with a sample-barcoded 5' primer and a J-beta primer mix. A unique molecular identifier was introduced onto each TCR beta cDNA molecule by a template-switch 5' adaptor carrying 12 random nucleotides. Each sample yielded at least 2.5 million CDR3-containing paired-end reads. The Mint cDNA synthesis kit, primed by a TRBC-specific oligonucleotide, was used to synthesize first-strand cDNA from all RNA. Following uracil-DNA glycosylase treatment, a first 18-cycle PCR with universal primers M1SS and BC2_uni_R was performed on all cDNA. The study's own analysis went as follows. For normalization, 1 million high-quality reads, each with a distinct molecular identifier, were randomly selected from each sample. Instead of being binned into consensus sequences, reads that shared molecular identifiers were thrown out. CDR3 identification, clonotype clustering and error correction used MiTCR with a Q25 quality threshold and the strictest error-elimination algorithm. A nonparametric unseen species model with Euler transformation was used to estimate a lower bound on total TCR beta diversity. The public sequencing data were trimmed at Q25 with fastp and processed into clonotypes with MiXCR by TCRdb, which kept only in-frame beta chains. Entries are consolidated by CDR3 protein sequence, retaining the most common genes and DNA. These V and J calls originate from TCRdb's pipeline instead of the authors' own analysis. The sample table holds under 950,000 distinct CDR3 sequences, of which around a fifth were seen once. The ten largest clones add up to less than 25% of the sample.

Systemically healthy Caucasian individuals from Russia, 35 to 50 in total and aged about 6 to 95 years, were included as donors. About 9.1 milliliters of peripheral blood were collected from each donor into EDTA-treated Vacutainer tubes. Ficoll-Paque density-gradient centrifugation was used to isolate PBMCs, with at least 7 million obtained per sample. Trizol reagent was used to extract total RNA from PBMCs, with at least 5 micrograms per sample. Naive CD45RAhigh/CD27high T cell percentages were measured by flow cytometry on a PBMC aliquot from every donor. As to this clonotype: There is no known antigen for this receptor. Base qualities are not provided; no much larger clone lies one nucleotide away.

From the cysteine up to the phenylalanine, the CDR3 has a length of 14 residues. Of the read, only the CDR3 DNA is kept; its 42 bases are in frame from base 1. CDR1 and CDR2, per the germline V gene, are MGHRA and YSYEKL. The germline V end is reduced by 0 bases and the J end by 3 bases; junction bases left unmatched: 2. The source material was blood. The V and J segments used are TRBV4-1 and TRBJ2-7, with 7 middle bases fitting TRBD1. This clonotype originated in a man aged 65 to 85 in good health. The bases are TGCGCCAGCAGCCAAGATGACAGGGACTACGAGCAGTACTTC. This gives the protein CASSQDDRDYEQYF.